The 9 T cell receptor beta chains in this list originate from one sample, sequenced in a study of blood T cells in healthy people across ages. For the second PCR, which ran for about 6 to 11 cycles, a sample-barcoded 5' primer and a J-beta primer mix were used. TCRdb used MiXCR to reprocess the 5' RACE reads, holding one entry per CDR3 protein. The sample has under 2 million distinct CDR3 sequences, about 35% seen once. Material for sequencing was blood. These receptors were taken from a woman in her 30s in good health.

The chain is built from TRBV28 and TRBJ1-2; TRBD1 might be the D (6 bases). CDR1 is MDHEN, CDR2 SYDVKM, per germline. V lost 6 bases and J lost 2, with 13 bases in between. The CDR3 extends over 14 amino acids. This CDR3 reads CASRSGTGNYGYTF. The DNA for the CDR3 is TGTGCCAGCAGATCCGGAACAGGGAACTATGGCTACACCTTC.

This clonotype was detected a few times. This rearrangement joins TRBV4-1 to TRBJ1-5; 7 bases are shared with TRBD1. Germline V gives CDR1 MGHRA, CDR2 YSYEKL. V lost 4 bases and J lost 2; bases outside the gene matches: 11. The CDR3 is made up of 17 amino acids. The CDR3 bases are TGCGCCAGCAGCCCCGGGAGAGGGGGCGATGGCAATCAGCCCCAGCATTTT. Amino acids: CASSPGRGGDGNQPQHF.

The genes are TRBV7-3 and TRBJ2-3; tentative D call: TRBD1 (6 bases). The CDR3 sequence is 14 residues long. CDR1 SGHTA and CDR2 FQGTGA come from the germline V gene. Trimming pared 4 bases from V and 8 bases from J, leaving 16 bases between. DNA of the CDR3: TGTGCCAGCAGCTCCTCTGAGGGGGATGGTACGCAGTATTTT. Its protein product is CASSSSEGDGTQYF. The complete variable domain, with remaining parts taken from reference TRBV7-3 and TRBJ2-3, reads GAGVSQTPSNKVTEKGKYVELRCDPISGHTALYWYRQSLGQGPEFLIYFQGTGAADDSGLPNDRFFAVRPEGSVSTLKIQRTERGDSAVYLCASSSSEGDGTQYFGPGTRLTVL.

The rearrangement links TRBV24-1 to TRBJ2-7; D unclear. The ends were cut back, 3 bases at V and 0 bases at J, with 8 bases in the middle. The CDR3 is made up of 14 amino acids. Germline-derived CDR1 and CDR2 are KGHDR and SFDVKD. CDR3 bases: TGTGCCACCAGTGATACCGACGGCTCCTACGAGCAGTACTTC. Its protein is CATSDTDGSYEQYF.

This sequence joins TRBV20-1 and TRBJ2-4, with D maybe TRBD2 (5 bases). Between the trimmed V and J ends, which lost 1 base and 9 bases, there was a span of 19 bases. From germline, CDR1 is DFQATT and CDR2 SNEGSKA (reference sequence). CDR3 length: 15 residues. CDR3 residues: CSARGPLALGGIQYF. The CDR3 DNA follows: TGCAGTGCTAGAGGCCCCCTAGCCCTAGGCGGCATTCAGTACTTC.

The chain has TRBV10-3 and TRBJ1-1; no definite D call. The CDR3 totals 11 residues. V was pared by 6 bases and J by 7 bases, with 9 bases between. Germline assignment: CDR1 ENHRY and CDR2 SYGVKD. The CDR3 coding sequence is TGTGCCATCAGGCAGGAGGGTGAAGCTTTCTTT. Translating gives CAIRQEGEAFF.

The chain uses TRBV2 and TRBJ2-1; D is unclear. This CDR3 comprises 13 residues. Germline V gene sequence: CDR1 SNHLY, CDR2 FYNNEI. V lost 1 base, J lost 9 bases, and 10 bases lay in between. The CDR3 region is CASSEVGRPEQFF. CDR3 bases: TGTGCCAGCAGTGAAGTAGGACGACCTGAGCAGTTCTTC.

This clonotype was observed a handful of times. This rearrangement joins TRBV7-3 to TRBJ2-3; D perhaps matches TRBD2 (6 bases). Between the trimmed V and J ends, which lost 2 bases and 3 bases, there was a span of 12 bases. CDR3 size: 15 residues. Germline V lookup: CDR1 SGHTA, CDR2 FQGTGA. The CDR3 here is CASSLGGEKTDTQYF. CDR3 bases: TGTGCCAGCAGCTTAGGCGGGGAGAAGACAGATACGCAGTATTTT.

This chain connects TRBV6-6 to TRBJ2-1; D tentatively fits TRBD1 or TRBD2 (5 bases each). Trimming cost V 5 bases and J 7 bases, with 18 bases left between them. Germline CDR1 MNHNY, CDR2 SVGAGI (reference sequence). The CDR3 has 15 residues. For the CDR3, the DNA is TGTGCCAGCAGTAAAGCCGGGACGCCAGGAAATGAGCAGTTCTTC. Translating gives CASSKAGTPGNEQFF.